Described below is a single T cell receptor beta chain sequence and its context. The CDR3 spans 17 residues. This entry comes from a study of blood T cell repertoires in COVID-19. Study-wide context: From the United States, Italy and Spain came samples of acute and convalescent COVID-19. T cells, B-cell-depleted T cells, or PBMCs provided the cDNA or gDNA that served as material.

Generated by immunoSEQ multiplex PCR, the TCRdb table keeps only in-frame clones and is missing some. This table has approximately 92,000 clones, around three quarters appearing once. This TCR came from a man over 45 who had recovered from COVID-19. The J gene is TRBJ1-2, the V gene TRBV21-1. TRBV21-1 is reported as a pseudogene. Sequenced sample: peripheral blood. This chain's CDR3 is CASSKGSDRRRGNGYTF. In nucleotides, the CDR3 is TGTGCCAGCAGCAAAGGTTCAGACCGTCGCCGGGGGAATGGCTACACCTTC.